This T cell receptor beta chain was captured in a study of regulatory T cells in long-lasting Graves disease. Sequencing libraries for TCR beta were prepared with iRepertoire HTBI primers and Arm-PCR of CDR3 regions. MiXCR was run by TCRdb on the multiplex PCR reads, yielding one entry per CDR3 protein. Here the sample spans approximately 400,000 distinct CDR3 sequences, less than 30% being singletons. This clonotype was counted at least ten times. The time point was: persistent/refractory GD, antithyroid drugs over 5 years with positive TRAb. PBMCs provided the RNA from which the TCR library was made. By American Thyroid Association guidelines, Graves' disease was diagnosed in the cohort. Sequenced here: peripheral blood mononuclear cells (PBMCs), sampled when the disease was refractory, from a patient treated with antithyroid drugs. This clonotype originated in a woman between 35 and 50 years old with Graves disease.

In DNA form, the CDR3 reads TGTGCCAGCAGTGAACCTACAGGGGGGAACACTGAAGCTTTCTTT. It encodes CASSEPTGGNTEAFF. The rearrangement uses TRBV6-1 and TRBJ1-1; 8 bases are a match to TRBD1. The CDR3 contains 15 residues. Trimming took 2 bases from V and 1 from J; bases not matched to a gene: 3. Germline CDR1 reads MNHNS; CDR2 reads SASEGT.